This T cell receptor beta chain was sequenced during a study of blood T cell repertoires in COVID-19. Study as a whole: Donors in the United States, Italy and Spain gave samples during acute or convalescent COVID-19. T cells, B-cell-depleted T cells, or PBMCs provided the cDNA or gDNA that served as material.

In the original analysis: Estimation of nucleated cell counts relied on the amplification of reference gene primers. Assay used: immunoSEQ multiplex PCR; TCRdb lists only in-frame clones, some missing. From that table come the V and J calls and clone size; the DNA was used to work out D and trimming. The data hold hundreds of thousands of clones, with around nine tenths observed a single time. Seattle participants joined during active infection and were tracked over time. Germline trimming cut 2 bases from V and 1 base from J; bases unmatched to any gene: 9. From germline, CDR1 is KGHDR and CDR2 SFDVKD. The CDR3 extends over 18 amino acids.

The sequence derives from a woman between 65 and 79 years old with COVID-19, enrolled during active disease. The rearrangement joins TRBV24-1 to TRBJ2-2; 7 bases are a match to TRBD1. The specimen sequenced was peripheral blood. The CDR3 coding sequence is TGTGCCACCAGTGATTCAAGCTACAGGGGAAAGAACACCGGGGAGCTGTTTTTT. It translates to CATSDSSYRGKNTGELFF.